Listed below are T cell receptor beta chains from one sample, sequenced in a study of cytomegalovirus exposure and HLA in healthy donors. Using immunoSEQ multiplex PCR, the repertoire was profiled, and TCRdb retains in-frame clones only, with some absent. Of about 98,000 clones listed, approximately 69% are singletons. Sequenced material: PBMCs. Receptors originate from a female donor in good health and CMV-seronegative. Both conserved end residues are part of each CDR3. The D gene is left open where the match is weak. Rows give clone size only sometimes, using once, few, many, or a class for an expanded clone.

clone_size j_call v_call d_call cdr3_aa cdr3_nt
NA TRBJ2-6 TRBV11-2 NA CASSSLMGHTQGANVLTF TGTGCCAGCAGCTCTCTTATGGGACACACCCAAGGGGCCAACGTCCTGACTTTC
NA TRBJ2-3 TRBV9 TRBD2 CASSGISGGGDTQYF TGTGCCAGCAGCGGAATTAGCGGGGGCGGAGATACGCAGTATTTT
NA TRBJ1-1 TRBV19 TRBD1 CASSMGVAGGARQNTEAFF TGTGCCAGTAGTATGGGAGTCGCAGGGGGCGCGAGGCAGAACACTGAAGCTTTCTTT
NA TRBJ1-3 TRBV28 NA CASSFFSGTTGNTIYF TGTGCCAGCAGTTTTTTTTCCGGGACAACTGGAAACACCATATATTTT
NA TRBJ2-2 TRBV5-1 NA CASSGGDTNTGELFF TGCGCCAGCAGCGGGGGGGACACGAACACCGGGGAGCTGTTTTTT
NA TRBJ1-5 TRBV27 TRBD1 CASSTGTVSNQPQHF TGTGCCAGCAGTACCGGGACAGTTAGCAATCAGCCCCAGCATTTT
NA TRBJ2-7 TRBV15 TRBD1 CATSPRDRGHEQYF TGTGCCACCAGCCCCCGGGACAGGGGCCACGAGCAGTACTTC
once TRBJ2-1 TRBV28 NA CASSRLQRTYNEQFF TGTGCCAGCAGTAGGCTCCAGCGGACGTACAATGAGCAGTTCTTC
few TRBJ2-3 TRBV5-1 NA CASSFDLGRDTQYF TGCGCCAGCAGTTTTGACCTAGGGAGAGATACGCAGTATTTT
NA TRBJ1-4 TRBV9 TRBD1 CASSGSGTGGEKLFF TGTGCCAGCAGCGGTTCCGGGACAGGGGGGGAAAAACTGTTTTTT
NA TRBJ2-1 TRBV2 NA CASSSSLRANEQFF TGTGCCAGCAGTTCTAGCCTTCGAGCGAATGAGCAGTTCTTC
NA TRBJ1-1 TRBV29-1 NA CSVDMTENTEAFF TGCAGCGTTGACATGACAGAGAACACTGAAGCTTTCTTT
NA TRBJ2-1 TRBV2 NA CASSAGQRVNEQFF TGTGCCAGCAGTGCAGGGCAAAGGGTCAATGAGCAGTTCTTC
few TRBJ2-1 TRBV7-2 TRBD1 CASSLYGQGGEQFF TGTGCCAGCAGCTTATATGGACAGGGGGGTGAGCAGTTCTTC
NA TRBJ2-7 TRBV10-3 TRBD2 CAISGGGTSSYEQYF TGTGCCATCAGCGGGGGAGGGACGAGCTCCTACGAGCAGTACTTC
NA TRBJ1-1 TRBV7-9 NA CASSLVGGGEAFF TGTGCCAGCAGCTTAGTGGGGGGAGGTGAAGCTTTCTTT
few TRBJ2-2 TRBV11-3 NA CASSSRRGSGELFF TGTGCCAGCAGCTCAAGACGGGGATCCGGGGAGCTGTTTTTT
NA TRBJ2-1 TRBV7-9 TRBD2 CASSLLLSSGSYEQFF TGTGCCAGCAGCTTATTGTTGTCTAGCGGGAGCTATGAGCAGTTCTTC
NA TRBJ2-7 TRBV6-5 TRBD1 CASSYPRDRVLDEQYF TGTGCCAGCAGTTATCCCCGGGACAGGGTCTTGGACGAGCAGTACTTC
NA TRBJ2-7 TRBV7-6 TRBD1 CASSSSGTGSYEQYF TGTGCCAGCAGCTCTTCCGGGACAGGGTCCTACGAGCAGTACTTC
few TRBJ2-3 TRBV7-9 NA CSSSLDASLQYF TGTTCCAGCAGCTTAGATGCGAGCTTGCAGTATTTT
NA TRBJ1-1 TRBV19 NA CASSIGTEAFF TGTGCCAGTAGTATAGGGACAGAAGCTTTCTTT
NA TRBJ1-2 TRBV4-3 NA CASSQAFPSGAYGYTF TGCGCCAGCAGCCAAGCCTTCCCATCAGGGGCCTATGGCTACACCTTC
NA TRBJ2-7 TRBV7-7 TRBD1 CASSPGTGAYEQYF TGTGCTAGCAGCCCTGGGACAGGTGCCTACGAGCAGTACTTC
NA TRBJ1-3 TRBV11-3 NA CASSPRDSWLDTIYF TGTGCCAGCAGCCCGCGGGACTCCTGGCTGGACACCATATATTTT
NA TRBJ1-1 TRBV5-1 NA CASSWVGGDLAEAFF TGCGCCAGCAGCTGGGTCGGAGGGGACCTAGCGGAGGCTTTCTTT
NA TRBJ2-3 TRBV7-9 NA CASGSKGTDTQYF TGTGCCAGCGGCAGTAAGGGGACAGATACGCAGTATTTT
NA TRBJ2-6 TRBV2 NA CASSEERTPSSGANVLTF TGTGCCAGCAGTGAAGAACGGACACCGAGCTCTGGGGCCAACGTCCTGACTTTC
NA TRBJ2-6 TRBV6-4 NA CASSGTPSSGANVLTF TGTGCCAGCAGTGGAACGCCGAGCTCTGGGGCCAACGTCCTGACTTTC
NA TRBJ2-4 TRBV5-4 TRBD1 CASSLNPGTGNKNIQYF TGTGCCAGCAGCCTAAACCCCGGGACAGGGAACAAAAACATTCAGTACTTC
few TRBJ1-2 TRBV2 NA CASSERPGFAGLYGYTF TGTGCCAGCAGCGAACGCCCGGGTTTTGCGGGACTCTATGGCTACACCTTC
NA TRBJ2-1 TRBV14 TRBD2 CASSPPGTSGIYYNEQFF TGTGCCAGCAGCCCCCCCGGGACTAGCGGGATCTATTACAATGAGCAGTTCTTC
NA TRBJ1-5 TRBV4-1 TRBD1 CASSPGQGSNQPQHF TGCGCCAGCAGCCCGGGACAGGGGAGCAATCAGCCCCAGCATTTT
NA TRBJ2-3 TRBV18 NA CASSPTNGDTQYF TGTGCCAGCTCACCGACGAACGGGGATACGCAGTATTTT
NA TRBJ2-7 TRBV27 NA CASSLQGSYEQYF TGTGCCAGCAGTTTACAGGGGTCCTACGAGCAGTACTTC
NA TRBJ2-1 TRBV29-1 NA CSVDGASVEQFF TGCAGCGTTGATGGTGCTAGTGTTGAGCAGTTCTTC
NA TRBJ1-3 TRBV28 TRBD1 CASSVQGAPGNTIYF TGTGCCAGCAGTGTACAGGGGGCGCCGGGAAACACCATATATTTT
NA TRBJ1-2 TRBV19 NA CASSMGRADYGYTF TGTGCCAGTAGTATGGGCAGAGCCGACTATGGCTACACCTTC
few TRBJ1-1 TRBV21-1 NA CASSKEGRGQSEAFF TGTGCCAGCAGCAAAGAAGGCAGGGGGCAATCTGAAGCTTTCTTT
NA TRBJ1-1 TRBV6-5 NA CASSPPRPGGTEAFF TGTGCCAGCAGTCCCCCGAGGCCGGGGGGCACTGAAGCTTTCTTT
NA TRBJ2-2 TRBV19 NA CASSIQGITGELFF TGTGCCAGTAGTATTCAGGGAATCACCGGGGAGCTGTTTTTT
NA TRBJ2-6 TRBV14 TRBD1 CASSPRGTGLSGANVLTF TGTGCCAGCAGCCCTCGTGGGACAGGCTTATCTGGGGCCAACGTCCTGACTTTC
NA TRBJ2-3 TRBV2 NA CASGSNTDTQYF TGTGCCAGCGGGAGTAATACAGATACGCAGTATTTT
NA TRBJ2-7 TRBV5-1 TRBD2 CASSALGGVGSYEQYF TGCGCCAGCAGCGCCCTTGGGGGGGTAGGCTCCTACGAGCAGTACTTC
once TRBJ1-1 TRBV6-1 TRBD1 CASSEPGQGRDEAFF TGTGCCAGCAGTGAACCGGGACAGGGGAGGGATGAAGCTTTCTTT
NA TRBJ1-1 TRBV30 NA CAWRIGSNTEAFF TGTGCCTGGAGGATTGGCTCGAACACTGAAGCTTTCTTT
NA TRBJ1-1 TRBV4-1 NA CASSQDWGQLNTEAFF TGCGCCAGCAGCCAAGATTGGGGACAATTGAACACTGAAGCTTTCTTT
NA TRBJ2-3 TRBV30 TRBD1 CAWETGDTDTQYF TGTGCCTGGGAGACAGGGGACACAGATACGCAGTATTTT
NA TRBJ2-5 TRBV19 TRBD2 CASSPSGGIKTQYF TGTGCCAGTAGTCCATCCGGGGGGATTAAGACCCAGTACTTC
NA TRBJ2-1 TRBV30 NA CAWRGWPSGPSSYNEQFF TGTGCCTGGAGAGGGTGGCCAAGCGGACCGAGCTCCTACAATGAGCAGTTCTTC
NA TRBJ2-2 TRBV19 TRBD2 CASTGLAGMGGELFF TGTGCCAGTACTGGACTAGCGGGAATGGGCGGGGAGCTGTTTTTT